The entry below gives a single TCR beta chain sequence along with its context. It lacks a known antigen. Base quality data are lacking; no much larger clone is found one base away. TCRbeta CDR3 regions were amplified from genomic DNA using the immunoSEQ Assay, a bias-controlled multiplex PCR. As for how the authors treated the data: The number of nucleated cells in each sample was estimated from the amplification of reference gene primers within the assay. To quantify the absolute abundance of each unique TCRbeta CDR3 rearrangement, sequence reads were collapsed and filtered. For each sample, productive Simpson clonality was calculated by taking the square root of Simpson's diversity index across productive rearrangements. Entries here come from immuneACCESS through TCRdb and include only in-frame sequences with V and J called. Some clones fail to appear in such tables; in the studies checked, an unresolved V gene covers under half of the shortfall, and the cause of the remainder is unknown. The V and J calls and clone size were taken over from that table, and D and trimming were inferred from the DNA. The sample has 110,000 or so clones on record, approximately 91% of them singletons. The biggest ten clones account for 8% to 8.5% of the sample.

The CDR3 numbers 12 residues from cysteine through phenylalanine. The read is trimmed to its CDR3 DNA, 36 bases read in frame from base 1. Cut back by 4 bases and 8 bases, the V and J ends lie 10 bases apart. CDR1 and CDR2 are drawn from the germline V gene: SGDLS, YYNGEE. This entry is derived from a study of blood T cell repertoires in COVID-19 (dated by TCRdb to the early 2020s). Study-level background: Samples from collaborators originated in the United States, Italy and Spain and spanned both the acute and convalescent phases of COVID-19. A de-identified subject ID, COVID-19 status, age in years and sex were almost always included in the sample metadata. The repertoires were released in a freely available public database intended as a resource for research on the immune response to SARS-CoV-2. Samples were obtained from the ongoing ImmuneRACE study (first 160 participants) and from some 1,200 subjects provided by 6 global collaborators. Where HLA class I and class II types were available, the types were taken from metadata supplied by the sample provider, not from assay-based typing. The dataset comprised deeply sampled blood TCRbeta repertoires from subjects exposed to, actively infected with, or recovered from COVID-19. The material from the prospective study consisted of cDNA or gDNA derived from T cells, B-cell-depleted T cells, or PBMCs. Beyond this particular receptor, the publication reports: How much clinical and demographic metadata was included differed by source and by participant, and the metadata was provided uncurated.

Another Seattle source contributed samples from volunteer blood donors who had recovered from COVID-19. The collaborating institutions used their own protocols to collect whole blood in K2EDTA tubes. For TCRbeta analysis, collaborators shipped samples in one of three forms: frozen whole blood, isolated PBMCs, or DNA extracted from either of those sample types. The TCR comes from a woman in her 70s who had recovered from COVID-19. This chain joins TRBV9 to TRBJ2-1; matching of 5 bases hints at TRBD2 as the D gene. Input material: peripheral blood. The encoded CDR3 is CASSPREYEQFF. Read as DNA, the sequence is TGTGCCAGCAGCCCGAGGGAATATGAGCAGTTCTTC. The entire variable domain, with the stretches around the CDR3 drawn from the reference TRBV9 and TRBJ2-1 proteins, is DSGVTQTPKHLITATGQRVTLRCSPRSGDLSVYWYQQSLDQGLQFLIQYYNGEERAKGNILERFSAQQFPDLHSELNLSSLELGDSALYFCASSPREYEQFFGPGTRLTVL.